Below, 15 T cell receptor beta chains from the same sample are listed, as sequenced in a study of T-cell memory formation after mild COVID-19. TCRdb independently ran MiXCR on the 5' RACE reads; one entry per CDR3 protein. This table has fewer than 200,000 distinct CDR3 sequences, 13% appearing once. The specimen was PBMCs or a T cell subset sorted from them (not recorded which). The receptors were sampled from a man younger than 30 who had mild COVID-19 (a few samples of this study predate the infection). Cell type and time point are not known.

The CDR3 DNA sequence: TGCGCCAGCAGCCAGGACCGGGACAGGGGAGGCTACACCTTC. This sequence encodes CASSQDRDRGGYTF. The V gene is TRBV4-1, the J gene TRBJ1-2, with 10 bases identical to TRBD1. Losses at the gene ends were 3 bases for V and 8 bases for J; bases not matched to a gene: 6. The germline V gene has CDR1 MGHRA and CDR2 YSYEKL. CDR3 size: 14 residues.

This clonotype was counted only a few times. This rearrangement joins TRBV28 to TRBJ2-7; 7 bases fit TRBD2. Germline values: CDR1 MDHEN, CDR2 SYDVKM. The CDR3 is 15 residues long. With V trimmed by 5 bases and J by 3 bases, 10 bases remained unmatched. CDR3 residues: CASSPGGAGRYEQYF. The DNA of the CDR3 is TGTGCCAGCAGTCCGGGGGGAGCGGGGCGCTACGAGCAGTACTTC.

This clonotype occurred a few times. The genes are TRBV5-1 and TRBJ2-3; D is undetermined. Trimming removed 1 base from V and 2 bases from J, with 5 bases in between. Germline values: CDR1 SGHRS, CDR2 YFSETQ. The CDR3 is 13 amino acids. The CDR3 loop is CASSLRHTDTQYF. The CDR3 DNA reads as TGCGCCAGCAGCTTGCGACACACAGATACGCAGTATTTT. The whole variable domain, remainder taken from reference TRBV5-1 and TRBJ2-3, is KAGVTQTPRYLIKTRGQQVTLSCSPISGHRSVSWYQQTPGQGLQFLFEYFSETQRNKGNFPGRFSGRQFSNSRSEMNVSTLELGDSALYLCASSLRHTDTQYFGPGTRLTVL.

The rearrangement links TRBV12-3 or TRBV12-4 to TRBJ1-2, with D possibly TRBD1 on 6 matching bases. The CDR3 loop spans 13 amino acids. Trimming removed 6 bases from V and 6 bases from J, with 14 bases in between. The CDR3 nucleotides read TGTGCCAGCAGCGAAGGACAGTACCATGGCTACACCTTC. Amino acids: CASSEGQYHGYTF.

As to this clonotype: The germline gene is not matched at one end of the junction; a read error may be the cause. The genes are TRBV7-3 and TRBJ2-3; 9 bases fit TRBD2. Germline assignment: CDR1 SGHTA and CDR2 FQGTGA. CDR3 size: 14 residues. The CDR3 nucleotides are TGTGCCAGCAGCTTAGAGACTAGCGGTACCCGACAGAATTTT. Protein: CASSLETSGTRQNF.

The chain employs TRBV18 and TRBJ2-5, with 11 positions matching TRBD1. Germline V gives CDR1 KGHSH, CDR2 LQKENI. The CDR3 loop spans 15 amino acids. V was clipped by 2 bases and J by 7 bases; unmatched bases: 6. CDR3 amino acids: CASSPSGQGAATQYF. CDR3 nucleotides: TGTGCCAGCTCACCAAGTGGACAGGGGGCCGCGACCCAGTACTTC.

This clonotype was counted a few times. The genes are TRBV10-2 and TRBJ2-5; 7 bases align to TRBD2. V was pared by 5 bases and J by 5 bases, with 8 bases of the junction left unmatched. CDR3 length: 14 amino acids. Germline V CDR1 and CDR2: WSHSY, SAAADI. The CDR3 spells CASSRTGREETQYF. The CDR3 DNA follows: TGCGCCAGCAGTCGGACCGGGCGGGAGGAGACCCAGTACTTC.

This clonotype has only a few counts. The rearrangement uses TRBV11-3 and TRBJ2-3; 7 nucleotides line up with TRBD2. The trim removed 1 base at V and 3 bases at J, leaving 4 bases unmatched. This CDR3 comprises 15 residues. The V gene's germline CDR1 is SGHNT and CDR2 YENEEA. DNA of the CDR3: TGTGCCAGCAGCTTAGGGCGGGGGTCTACAGATACGCAGTATTTT. Protein: CASSLGRGSTDTQYF.

This clonotype was observed many times. This chain's CDR3 is CASSLSEGTEAFF. In DNA, the CDR3 is TGTGCCAGCAGCTTAAGTGAAGGAACTGAAGCTTTCTTT. The chain is built from TRBV7-2 and TRBJ1-1; D is unclear. The CDR3 is 13 residues long. The germline CDR1 and CDR2 sequences are SGHTA and FQGNSA. Trimming left V 2 bases short and J 5 bases short, with 9 bases between.

Notes on this clonotype: Likely a read error: the CDR3 ends without its conserved phenylalanine or tryptophan. Because the CDR3's place on the DNA is in doubt, the DNA is left out and the CDR3 is given as listed by TCRdb. The chain uses TRBV7-9 and TRBJ2-7; the table's D gene call, TRBD1, was not cross checked with the DNA. Germline CDR1 is SEHNR and CDR2 is FQNEAQ (reference sequence). The CDR3 length equals 13 residues, ends included. The CDR3 sequence: CASSLEAGYSQKL.

The rearrangement uses TRBV5-1 and TRBJ1-1; D not resolved. CDR1 and CDR2 from the germline V gene are SGHRS and YFSETQ. V was cut by 2 bases and J by 3 bases, with 11 bases left in between. The CDR3 extends over 14 amino acids. CDR3 DNA sequence: TGCGCCAGCAGCTTCACGGGAACGGACACTGAAGCTTTCTTT. Encoded protein: CASSFTGTDTEAFF.

This clonotype was observed a handful of times. This rearrangement joins TRBV27 to TRBJ1-4; D call uncertain. This CDR3 spans 11 amino acids. Germline V gives CDR1 MNHEY, CDR2 SMNVEV (reference sequence). Trimming cost V 10 bases and J 7 bases, with 10 bases left between them. The CDR3 DNA follows: TGTGCCAAGGGCCCGGGTGAAAAACTGTTTTTT. Its translation: CAKGPGEKLFF.

A few counts support this clonotype. The V call is TRBV19, the J call TRBJ1-4; D may be TRBD1 (6 bases). The CDR3 has 14 residues. The V gene's germline CDR1 is LNHDA and CDR2 SQIVND (reference sequence). The V end was cut by 7 bases, the J end by 5 bases, with 14 bases between. CDR3 sequence: CASTPGQKNEKLFF. CDR3 in DNA: TGTGCCAGTACCCCCGGACAGAAAAATGAAAAACTGTTTTTT. The variable domain in full, completed from reference TRBV19 and TRBJ1-4, reads DGGITQSPKYLFRKEGQNVTLSCEQNLNHDAMYWYRQDPGQGLRLIYYSQIVNDFQKGDIAEGYSVSREKKESFPLTVTSAQKNPTAFYLCASTPGQKNEKLFFGSGTQLSVL.

The chain joins TRBV14 to TRBJ2-5; 12 nucleotides agree with TRBD2. CDR1 is SGHDN and CDR2 is FVKESK in the germline V gene. J lost 6 bases, V lost 3 bases, and 5 bases had no gene match. The CDR3 extends over 15 amino acids. CDR3 DNA: TGTGCCAGCAGCCAGGCCGGGACTAGCGGGCAGACCCAGTACTTC. Protein product: CASSQAGTSGQTQYF.

V is TRBV7-9 and J is TRBJ2-4; a possible D gene is TRBD1 (5 bases). Germline V CDR1 and CDR2: SEHNR, FQNEAQ (reference sequence). The CDR3 is made up of 13 amino acids. The ends were cut back, 2 bases at V and 8 bases at J, with 10 bases in the middle. CDR3: CASSLSGSDIQYF. In DNA, the CDR3 is TGTGCCAGCAGCTTATCAGGGTCGGACATTCAGTACTTC. The full variable domain, completed using reference TRBV7-9 and TRBJ2-4, is DTGVSQNPRHKITKRGQNVTFRCDPISEHNRLYWYRQTLGQGPEFLTYFQNEAQLEKSRLLSDRFSAERPKGSFSTLEIQRTEQGDSAMYLCASSLSGSDIQYFGAGTRLSVL.